Listed below are T cell receptor beta chains from one sample, sequenced in a study of PD-1 blockade in classical Hodgkin lymphoma. Clones were read by immunoSEQ multiplex PCR, and TCRdb kept only the in-frame ones, dropping some. This sample has roughly 92,000 clones; roughly 89% occur once, and the top ten carry less than 3.5%. Sequences were derived from peripheral blood mononuclear cells (PBMCs), sampled at baseline. The receptor set was obtained from a human donor with classical Hodgkin lymphoma. CDR3s include the opening cysteine and the closing phenylalanine or tryptophan. D genes are given only for firm matches. Size tells how often a clone was seen (once, few, many) or the class of an expanded clone, and some rows leave it out.

>TRBJ2-7|TRBD2|TRBV7-2|.
TGTGCCAGCAGTTACGGACTAGCGGGAGGCTACGAGCAGTACTTC
CASSYGLAGGYEQYF
>TRBJ1-1|.|TRBV7-9|.
TGTGCCAGCGTTCGGGGGACGAGCACTGAAGCTTTCTTT
CASVRGTSTEAFF
>TRBJ1-4|.|TRBV4-1|.
TGCGCCAGCAGCCAAGCTATCCCCCGACCAGCAACTAATGAAAAACTGTTTTTT
CASSQAIPRPATNEKLFF
>TRBJ2-1|.|TRBV6-1|.
TGTGCCAGCAGTGAAGAGAGCGGGCTCGCTTACAATGAGCAGTTCTTC
CASSEESGLAYNEQFF
>TRBJ2-2|TRBD2|TRBV14|once
TGTGCCAGCAGGGCCCCGGGACTAGCAGGAACCGGGGAGCTGTTTTTT
CASRAPGLAGTGELFF
>TRBJ1-2|.|TRBV6-1|.
TGTGCCAGCAGTGAAATCGGACGGCCGGGGGGCTACACCTTC
CASSEIGRPGGYTF
>TRBJ1-1|.|TRBV6-5|once
TGTGCCAGCAGTTACTCGACAGCGCTGAACACTGAAGCTTTCTTT
CASSYSTALNTEAFF
>TRBJ1-3|.|TRBV5-1|.
TGCGCCAGCAGCTCTTTGGTTGGTTCTGGAAACACCATATATTTT
CASSSLVGSGNTIYF
>TRBJ2-1|.|TRBV18|.
TGTGCCAGCTCACCACCAGCGGCCAATGAGCAGTTCTTC
CASSPPAANEQFF
>TRBJ2-2|.|TRBV15|.
TGTGCCACCAGCAGAGAGGGGCGGGCCATCGGGGAGCTGTTTTTT
CATSREGRAIGELFF
>TRBJ1-2|.|TRBV18|.
TGTGCCAGCTCACCACGGGGAACCGCTAACTATGGCTACACCTTC
CASSPRGTANYGYTF
>TRBJ1-4|.|TRBV2|.
TGTGCCAGCAGTGAACTAGATGTCAAATCAACTAATGAAAAACTGTTTTTT
CASSELDVKSTNEKLFF
>TRBJ2-2|.|TRBV10-1|many
TGCGCCAGCAGTGACTATACTAGGATGGTCACCGGGGAGCTGTTTTTT
CASSDYTRMVTGELFF
>TRBJ2-2|.|TRBV14|.
TGTGCCAGCAGCCGGGGGTATGCCGGGGAGCTGTTTTTT
CASSRGYAGELFF
>TRBJ1-2|TRBD1|TRBV5-1|.
TGCGCCAGCAGCTCAAGACAGGGATTCGGTGGCTACACCTTC
CASSSRQGFGGYTF
>TRBJ1-5|.|TRBV27|.
TGTGCCAGCAGTTCACGGGGTCTGGGTCAGCCCCAGCATTTT
CASSSRGLGQPQHF
>TRBJ1-2|TRBD1|TRBV29-1|once
TGCAGCGTTGAGACAGGGATAAACTATGGCTACACCTTC
CSVETGINYGYTF
>TRBJ1-2|.|TRBV14|once
TGTGCCAGCAGCGAAACGGCAAAGCCGGTTGGCTATGGCTACACCTTC
CASSETAKPVGYGYTF
>TRBJ1-1|.|TRBV7-2|once
TGTGCCAGCAGCTTAGTTGGCAGGGTTGGGAACACTGAAGCTTTCTTT
CASSLVGRVGNTEAFF
>TRBJ2-7|TRBD2|TRBV6-5|.
TGTGCCAGCAGTTACTCTGGCGGGAGAGGGTACGAGCAGTACTTC
CASSYSGGRGYEQYF
>TRBJ2-3|.|TRBV19|.
TGTGCCTCCACCCGGGAGATTAGGAACCTCACAGATACGCAGTATTTT
CASTREIRNLTDTQYF
>TRBJ2-2|.|TRBV11-1|.
TGTGCCAGCAGCTTAAATGCGGGCACCAGCACCGGGGAGCTGTTTTTT
CASSLNAGTSTGELFF
>TRBJ1-1|TRBD1|TRBV5-1|.
TGCGCCAGCAGCTTAGACAGGGAGGAAGCTTTCTTT
CASSLDREEAFF
>TRBJ2-5|.|TRBV10-3|.
TGTGCCATCAACTCCGACAGGTTGGAGACCCAGTACTTC
CAINSDRLETQYF
>TRBJ2-7|.|TRBV29-1|.
TGCAGCGCGGAGACCGATTCCTACGAGCAGTACTTC
CSAETDSYEQYF
>TRBJ2-7|.|TRBV10-3|once
TGTGCCATCAGTGGACAATACGAGCAGTACTTC
CAISGQYEQYF
>TRBJ2-7|TRBD2|TRBV7-8|.
TGTGCCAGCAGCACCCGGACTAGCGGAATGGCCTACGAGCAGTACTTC
CASSTRTSGMAYEQYF
>TRBJ1-2|TRBD1|TRBV7-2|.
TGTGCCAGCAGTACGACAGGGGGCGGACGGGACTATGGCTACACCTTC
CASSTTGGGRDYGYTF
>TRBJ2-2|TRBD2|TRBV6-6|.
TGTGCCAGCAGTTACCCTTTAGCGGGACTCACCGGGGAGCTGTTTTTT
CASSYPLAGLTGELFF
>TRBJ1-1|.|TRBV28|.
TGTGCCAGCAGTTTATTGGGGGGGCTGGACACTGAAGCTTTCTTT
CASSLLGGLDTEAFF
>TRBJ1-1|.|TRBV9|.
TGTGCCAGCAGCGTACTAGGTCGGACGAACACTGAAGCTTTCTTT
CASSVLGRTNTEAFF
>TRBJ2-5|TRBD2|TRBV6-5|.
TGTGCCAGCAGTCGGTCGGGGGGGGTCCAAGAGACCCAGTACTTC
CASSRSGGVQETQYF
>TRBJ1-1|TRBD1|TRBV28|.
TGTGCCAGCAGTCGGACAGGGGAATTCACTGAAGCTTTCTTT
CASSRTGEFTEAFF
>TRBJ2-1|TRBD2|TRBV6-4|.
TGTGCCAGCAGTCCTTTCGGGACTAGCGGGTCTAGTTTCGGCAATGAGCAGTTCTTC
CASSPFGTSGSSFGNEQFF
>TRBJ2-7|.|TRBV28|.
TGTGCCAGCAGTCGGGGACTCTACGAGCAGTACTTC
CASSRGLYEQYF
>TRBJ1-4|.|TRBV7-9|.
TGTGCCAGCAGCCAGGGGAGTGCAACTAATGAAAAACTGTTTTTT
CASSQGSATNEKLFF
>TRBJ2-7|.|TRBV6-6|.
TGTGCCAGCAGTCGCCGTCCCGCGCGGGGAGACGAGCAGTACTTC
CASSRRPARGDEQYF
>TRBJ1-3|.|TRBV6-1|.
TGTGCCAGCAGTGACCAGGCAGCGAACTCTGGAAACACCATATATTTT
CASSDQAANSGNTIYF
>TRBJ2-3|.|TRBV9|.
TGTGCCAGCAGCGTTAGTACGGGCACAGATACGCAGTATTTT
CASSVSTGTDTQYF
>TRBJ2-3|TRBD2|TRBV7-2|.
TGTGCCAGCAGCCTAAGCGGGAGGGTTCCAGATACGCAGTATTTT
CASSLSGRVPDTQYF
>TRBJ1-5|.|TRBV2|.
TGTGCCAGCGACGGGGGATTAAGCAATCAGCCCCAGCATTTT
CASDGGLSNQPQHF
>TRBJ1-2|.|TRBV30|.
TGTGCCGGGAAGGGGGCTAACTATGGCTACACCTTC
CAGKGANYGYTF
>TRBJ1-1|.|TRBV13|.
TGTGCCAGCAGCCTAGAGTGGGATAAAGCTTTCTTT
CASSLEWDKAFF